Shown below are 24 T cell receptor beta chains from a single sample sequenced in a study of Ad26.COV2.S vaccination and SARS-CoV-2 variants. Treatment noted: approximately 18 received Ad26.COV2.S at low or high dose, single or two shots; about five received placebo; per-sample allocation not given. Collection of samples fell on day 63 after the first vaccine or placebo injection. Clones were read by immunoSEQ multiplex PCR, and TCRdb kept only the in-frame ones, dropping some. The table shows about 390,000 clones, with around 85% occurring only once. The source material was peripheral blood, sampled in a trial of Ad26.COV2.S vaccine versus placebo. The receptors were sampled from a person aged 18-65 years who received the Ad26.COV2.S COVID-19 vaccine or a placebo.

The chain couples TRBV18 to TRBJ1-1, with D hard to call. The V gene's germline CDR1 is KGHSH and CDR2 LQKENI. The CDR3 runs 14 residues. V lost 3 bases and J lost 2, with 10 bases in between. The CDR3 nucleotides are TGTGCCAGCTCACCTTCTCGGGCTAACACTGAAGCTTTCTTT. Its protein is CASSPSRANTEAFF. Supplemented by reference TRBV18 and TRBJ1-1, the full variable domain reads NAGVMQNPRHLVRRRGQEARLRCSPMKGHSHVYWYRQLPEEGLKFMVYLQKENIIDESGMPKERFSAEFPKEGPSILRIQQVVRGDSAAYFCASSPSRANTEAFFGQGTRLTVV.

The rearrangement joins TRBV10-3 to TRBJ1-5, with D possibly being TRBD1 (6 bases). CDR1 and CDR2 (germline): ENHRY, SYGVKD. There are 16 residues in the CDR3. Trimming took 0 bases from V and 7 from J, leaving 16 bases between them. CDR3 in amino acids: CAISESRGTVGQPQHF. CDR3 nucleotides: TGTGCCATCAGTGAGTCCAGGGGTACAGTGGGGCAGCCCCAGCATTTT.

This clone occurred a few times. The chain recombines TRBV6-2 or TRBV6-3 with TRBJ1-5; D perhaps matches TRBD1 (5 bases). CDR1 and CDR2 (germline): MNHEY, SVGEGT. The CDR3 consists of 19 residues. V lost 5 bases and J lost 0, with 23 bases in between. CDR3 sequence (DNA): TGTGCCAGCAGTGGAGCCCCCGACAGCGGTCTGTATAGCAATCAGCCCCAGCATTTT. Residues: CASSGAPDSGLYSNQPQHF.

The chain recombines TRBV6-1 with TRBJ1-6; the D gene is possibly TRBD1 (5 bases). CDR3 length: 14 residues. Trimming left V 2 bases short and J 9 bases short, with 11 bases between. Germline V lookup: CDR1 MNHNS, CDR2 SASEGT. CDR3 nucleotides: TGTGCCAGCAGTGAATGGGGGAATACTTCACCCCTCCACTTT. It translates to CASSEWGNTSPLHF.

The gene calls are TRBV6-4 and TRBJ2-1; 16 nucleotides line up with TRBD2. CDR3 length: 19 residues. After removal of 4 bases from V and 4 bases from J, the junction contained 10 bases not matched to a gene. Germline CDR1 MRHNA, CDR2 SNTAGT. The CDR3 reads CASSVRGLAGGPEYNEQFF. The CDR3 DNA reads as TGTGCCAGCAGTGTCCGGGGACTAGCGGGGGGGCCGGAGTACAATGAGCAGTTCTTC.

CDR3 bases: TGTGCCAGTTCTCGGGGGACCAACTATGGCTACACCTTC. Protein: CASSRGTNYGYTF. The V gene is TRBV6-5, the J gene TRBJ1-2; possibly TRBD1 for D (5 bases). The V and J ends lost 9 bases and 2 bases respectively, with 13 bases between them. From germline, CDR1 is MNHEY and CDR2 SVGAGI. This CDR3 contains 13 residues.

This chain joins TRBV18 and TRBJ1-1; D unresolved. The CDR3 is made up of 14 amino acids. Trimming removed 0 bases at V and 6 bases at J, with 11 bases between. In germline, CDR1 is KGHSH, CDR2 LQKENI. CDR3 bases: TGTGCCAGCTCACCACCGAGCGCAAGTCCTGAAGCTTTCTTT. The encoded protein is CASSPPSASPEAFF.

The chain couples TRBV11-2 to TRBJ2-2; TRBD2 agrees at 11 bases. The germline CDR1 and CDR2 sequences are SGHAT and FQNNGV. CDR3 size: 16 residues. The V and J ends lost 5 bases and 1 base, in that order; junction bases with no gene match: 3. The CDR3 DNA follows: TGTGCCAGCAGCCGTACTAGCGGGGGGAACACCGGGGAGCTGTTTTTT. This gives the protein CASSRTSGGNTGELFF.

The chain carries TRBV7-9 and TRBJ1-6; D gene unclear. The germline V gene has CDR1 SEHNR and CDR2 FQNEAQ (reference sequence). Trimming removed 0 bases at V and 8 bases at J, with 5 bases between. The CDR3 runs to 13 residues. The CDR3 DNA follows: TGTGCCAGCAGCTTAGCGGCTGATTCACCCCTCCACTTT. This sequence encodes CASSLAADSPLHF.

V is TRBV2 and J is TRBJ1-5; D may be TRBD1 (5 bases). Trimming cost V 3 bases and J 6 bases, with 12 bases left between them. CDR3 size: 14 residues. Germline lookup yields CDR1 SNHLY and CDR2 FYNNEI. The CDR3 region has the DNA TGTGCCAGCAGTGAGAGGGGCATAGTTCAGCCCCAGCATTTT. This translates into CASSERGIVQPQHF. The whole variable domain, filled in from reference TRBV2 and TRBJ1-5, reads EPEVTQTPSHQVTQMGQEVILRCVPISNHLYFYWYRQILGQKVEFLVSFYNNEISEKSEIFDDQFSVERPDGSNFTLKIRSTKLEDSAMYFCASSERGIVQPQHFGDGTRLSIL.

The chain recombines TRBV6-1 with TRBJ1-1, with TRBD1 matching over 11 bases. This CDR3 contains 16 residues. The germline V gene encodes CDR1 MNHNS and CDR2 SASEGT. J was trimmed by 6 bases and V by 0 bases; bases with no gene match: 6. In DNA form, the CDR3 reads TGTGCCAGCAGTGAAGCCAGGACAGGGGGCTTCGCTGAAGCTTTCTTT. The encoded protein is CASSEARTGGFAEAFF.

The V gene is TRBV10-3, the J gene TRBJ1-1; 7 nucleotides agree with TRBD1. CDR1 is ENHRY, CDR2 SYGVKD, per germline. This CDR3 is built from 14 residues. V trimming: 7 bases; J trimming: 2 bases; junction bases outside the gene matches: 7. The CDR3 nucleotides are TGTGCCATCACTGCCGACAGGGACAACACTGAAGCTTTCTTT. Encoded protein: CAITADRDNTEAFF.

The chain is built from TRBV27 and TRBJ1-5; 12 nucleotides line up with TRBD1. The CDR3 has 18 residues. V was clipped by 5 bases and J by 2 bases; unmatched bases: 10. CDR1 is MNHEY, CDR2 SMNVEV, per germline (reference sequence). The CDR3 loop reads CASSPAGTGGTGNQPQHF. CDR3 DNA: TGTGCCAGCAGTCCCGCCGGGACAGGGGGCACCGGCAATCAGCCCCAGCATTTT.

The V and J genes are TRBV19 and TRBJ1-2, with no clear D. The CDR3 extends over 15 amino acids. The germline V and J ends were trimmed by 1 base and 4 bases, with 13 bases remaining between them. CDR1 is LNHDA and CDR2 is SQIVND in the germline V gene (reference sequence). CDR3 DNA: TGTGCCAGTAGTATAGTCTGGGGAAAGAGCTATGGCTACACCTTC. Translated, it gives CASSIVWGKSYGYTF.

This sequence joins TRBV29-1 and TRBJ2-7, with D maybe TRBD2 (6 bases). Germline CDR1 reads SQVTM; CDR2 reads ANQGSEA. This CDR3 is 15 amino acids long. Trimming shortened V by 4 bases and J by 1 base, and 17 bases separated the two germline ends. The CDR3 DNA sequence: TGCAGCGTTGCGAGGAGGGTAGCAGGTTCCTACGAGCAGTACTTC. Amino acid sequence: CSVARRVAGSYEQYF.

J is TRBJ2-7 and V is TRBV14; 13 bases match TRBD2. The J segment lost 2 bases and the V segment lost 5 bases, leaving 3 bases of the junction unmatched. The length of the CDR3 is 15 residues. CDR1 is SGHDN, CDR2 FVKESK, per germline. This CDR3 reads CASSIGLAGAYEQYF. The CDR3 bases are TGTGCCAGCAGCATTGGACTAGCGGGGGCCTACGAGCAGTACTTC.

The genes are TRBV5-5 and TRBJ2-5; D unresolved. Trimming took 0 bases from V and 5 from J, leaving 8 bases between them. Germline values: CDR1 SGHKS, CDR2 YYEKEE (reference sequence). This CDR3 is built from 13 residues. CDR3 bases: TGTGCCAGCAGCTTGGACGGTGGGGAGACCCAGTACTTC. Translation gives CASSLDGGETQYF.

The CDR3 DNA reads as TGTGCCAGTAGTATACTGCAGGGTTCTGAAGCTTTCTTT. Translation gives CASSILQGSEAFF. J is TRBJ1-1 and V is TRBV19, with a weak D call TRBD1 (5 bases). The CDR3 contains 13 residues. Germline V gene data show CDR1 as LNHDA and CDR2 as SQIVND (reference sequence). Deletions cut 2 bases from V and 6 bases from J, with 10 bases between.

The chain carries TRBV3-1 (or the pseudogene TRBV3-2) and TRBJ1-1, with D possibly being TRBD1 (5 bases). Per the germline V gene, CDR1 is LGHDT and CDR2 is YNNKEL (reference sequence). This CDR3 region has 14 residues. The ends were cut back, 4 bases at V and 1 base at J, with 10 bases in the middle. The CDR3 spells CASSPGHENTEAFF. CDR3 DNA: TGTGCCAGCAGCCCCGGACACGAGAACACTGAAGCTTTCTTT.

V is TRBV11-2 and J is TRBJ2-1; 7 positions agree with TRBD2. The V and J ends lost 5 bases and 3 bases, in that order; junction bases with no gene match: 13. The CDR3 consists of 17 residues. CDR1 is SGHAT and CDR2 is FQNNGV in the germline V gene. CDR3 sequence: CASSPVERGRGYNEQFF. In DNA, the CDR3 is TGTGCCAGCAGCCCGGTGGAGCGGGGAAGGGGCTACAATGAGCAGTTCTTC.

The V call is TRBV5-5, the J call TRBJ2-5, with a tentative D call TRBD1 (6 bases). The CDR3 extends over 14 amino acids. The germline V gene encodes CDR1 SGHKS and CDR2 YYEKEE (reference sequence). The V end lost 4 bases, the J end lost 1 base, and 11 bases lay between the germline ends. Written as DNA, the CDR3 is TGTGCCAGCAGCGCTGGGGGCAGCCAAGAGACCCAGTACTTC. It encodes CASSAGGSQETQYF.

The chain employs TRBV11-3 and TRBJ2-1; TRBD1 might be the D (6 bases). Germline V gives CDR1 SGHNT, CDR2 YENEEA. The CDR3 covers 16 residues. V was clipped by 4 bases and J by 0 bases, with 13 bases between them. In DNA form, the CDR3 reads TGTGCCAGCAGCTCCGGACAGATTAGCTCCTACAATGAGCAGTTCTTC. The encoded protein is CASSSGQISSYNEQFF.

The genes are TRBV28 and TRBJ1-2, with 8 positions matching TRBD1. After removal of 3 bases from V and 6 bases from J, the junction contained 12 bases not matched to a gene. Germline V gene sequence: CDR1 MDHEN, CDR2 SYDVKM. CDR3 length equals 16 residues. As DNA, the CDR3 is TGTGCCAGCAGTTTGGGGGCAGGGGGCATTAATGATGGCTACACCTTC. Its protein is CASSLGAGGINDGYTF.

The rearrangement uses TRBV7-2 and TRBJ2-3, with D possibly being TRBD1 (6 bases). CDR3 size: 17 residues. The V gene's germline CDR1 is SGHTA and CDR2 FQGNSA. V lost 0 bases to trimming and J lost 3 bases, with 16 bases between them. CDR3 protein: CASSLAWPTGWTDTQYF. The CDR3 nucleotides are TGTGCCAGCAGCTTAGCCTGGCCTACAGGGTGGACAGATACGCAGTATTTT.